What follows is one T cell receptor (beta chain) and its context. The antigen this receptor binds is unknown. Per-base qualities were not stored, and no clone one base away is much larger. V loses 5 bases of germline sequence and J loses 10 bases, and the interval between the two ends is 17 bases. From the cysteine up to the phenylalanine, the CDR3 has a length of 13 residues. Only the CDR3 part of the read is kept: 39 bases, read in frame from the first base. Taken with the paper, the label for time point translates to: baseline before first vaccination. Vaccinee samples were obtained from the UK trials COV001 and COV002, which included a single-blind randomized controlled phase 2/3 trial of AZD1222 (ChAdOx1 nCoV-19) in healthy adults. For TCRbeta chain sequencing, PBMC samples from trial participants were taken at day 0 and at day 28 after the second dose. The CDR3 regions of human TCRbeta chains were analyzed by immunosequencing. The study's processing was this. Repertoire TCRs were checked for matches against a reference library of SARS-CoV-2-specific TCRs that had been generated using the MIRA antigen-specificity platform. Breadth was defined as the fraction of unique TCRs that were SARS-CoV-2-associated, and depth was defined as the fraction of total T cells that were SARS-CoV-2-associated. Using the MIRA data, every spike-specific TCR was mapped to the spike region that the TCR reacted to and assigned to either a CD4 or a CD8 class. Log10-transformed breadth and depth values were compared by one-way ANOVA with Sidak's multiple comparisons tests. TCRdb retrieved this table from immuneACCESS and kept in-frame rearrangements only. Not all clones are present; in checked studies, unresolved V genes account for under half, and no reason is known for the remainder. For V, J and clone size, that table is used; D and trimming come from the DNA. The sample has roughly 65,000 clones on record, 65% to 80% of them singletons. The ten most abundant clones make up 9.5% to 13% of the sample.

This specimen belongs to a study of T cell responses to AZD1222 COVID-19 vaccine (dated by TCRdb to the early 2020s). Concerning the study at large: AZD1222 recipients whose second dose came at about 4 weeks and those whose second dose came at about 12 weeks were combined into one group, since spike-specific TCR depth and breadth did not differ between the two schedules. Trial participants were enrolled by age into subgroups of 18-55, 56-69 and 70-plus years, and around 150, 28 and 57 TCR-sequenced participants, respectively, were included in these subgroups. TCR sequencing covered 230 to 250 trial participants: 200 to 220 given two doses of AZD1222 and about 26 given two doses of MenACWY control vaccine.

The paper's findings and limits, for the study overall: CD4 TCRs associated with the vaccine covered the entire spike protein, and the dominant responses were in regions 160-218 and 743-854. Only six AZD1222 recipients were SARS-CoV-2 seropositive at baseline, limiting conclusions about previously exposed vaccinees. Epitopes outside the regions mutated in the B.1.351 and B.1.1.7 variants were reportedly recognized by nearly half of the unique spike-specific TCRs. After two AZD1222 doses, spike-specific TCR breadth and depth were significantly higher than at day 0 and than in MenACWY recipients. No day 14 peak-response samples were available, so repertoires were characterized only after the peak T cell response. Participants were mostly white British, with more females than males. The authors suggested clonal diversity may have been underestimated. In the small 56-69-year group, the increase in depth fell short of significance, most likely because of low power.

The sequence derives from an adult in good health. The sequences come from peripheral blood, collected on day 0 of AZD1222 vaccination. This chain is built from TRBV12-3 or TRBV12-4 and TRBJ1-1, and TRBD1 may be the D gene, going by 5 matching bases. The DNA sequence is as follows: TGTGCCAGCAGTCCATCCGCCCGGGGGGGAGCTTTCTTT. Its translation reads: CASSPSARGGAFF.